The 21 T cell receptor beta chains below all came from one sample that was sequenced in a study of T cells in localized non-small cell lung cancer. This table comes from immunoSEQ multiplex PCR, and its TCRdb copy is limited to in-frame clones, with some not included. In the table there are 65,000 to 90,000 clones, 80% of which are singletons. Sample: PBMCs, taken before any cancer treatment. The receptors derive from a man aged 40 to 75 with stage II squamous cell lung carcinoma.

This chain connects TRBV7-9 to TRBJ1-2, with unresolved D. V lost 2 bases to trimming and J lost 2 bases, with 18 bases between them. Germline CDR1 SEHNR, CDR2 FQNEAQ (reference sequence). This CDR3 is 17 amino acids long. CDR3: CASSLKEGKGPNYGYTF. The CDR3 DNA sequence: TGTGCCAGCAGCTTAAAAGAGGGAAAAGGGCCGAACTATGGCTACACCTTC.

J is TRBJ1-3 and V is TRBV30; no clear D. This CDR3 has 13 amino acids. Germline-derived CDR1 and CDR2 are GTSNPN and SVGIG (reference sequence). Trimming took off 2 bases at V and 11 bases at J, with 16 bases between the two ends. In DNA, the CDR3 is TGTGCCTGGAGTCCAGGAGGCCGACTGTCCATATATTTT. It yields the protein CAWSPGGRLSIYF.

On this clone itself: A read error may produce the germline difference seen at one junction end. The genes are TRBV7-7 and TRBJ1-6; 9 bases map to TRBD1. Germline assignment: CDR1 SSHAT and CDR2 FNYEAQ (reference sequence). The CDR3 is made up of 13 amino acids. CDR3 amino acids: CASSPGQGGPLHF. The DNA of the CDR3 is TGTGCTAGCAGCCCGGGACAGGGCGGCCCCCTCCACTTT.

The J gene is TRBJ1-2, the V gene TRBV2; TRBD1 agrees at 7 bases. Germline V gene sequence: CDR1 SNHLY, CDR2 FYNNEI. The V segment lost 6 bases and the J segment 0 bases; nucleotides outside the gene matches: 7. The CDR3 sequence is 15 residues long. CDR3 protein: CASRPDRQANYGYTF. CDR3 sequence (DNA): TGTGCCAGCAGGCCGGACAGGCAAGCTAACTATGGCTACACCTTC.

This chain uses TRBV27 with TRBJ1-2; D may be TRBD1 (6 bases). Trimming removed 0 bases at V and 4 bases at J, with 21 bases between. Germline lookup yields CDR1 MNHEY and CDR2 SMNVEV (reference sequence). The CDR3 spans 18 residues. The chain's CDR3 is CASSLSLAGVALGYGYTF. The CDR3 DNA reads TGTGCCAGCAGTTTATCCCTGGCAGGGGTCGCCTTAGGCTATGGCTACACCTTC.

The chain has TRBV30 and TRBJ2-2; 12 bases align to TRBD1. V shed 5 bases and J 1 base; nucleotides not matched to a gene: 14. CDR3 size: 19 residues. Germline assignment: CDR1 GTSNPN and CDR2 SVGIG (reference sequence). The chain's CDR3 is CAWAPTPGQGAKNTGELFF. The CDR3 DNA sequence: TGTGCCTGGGCCCCGACCCCGGGACAGGGGGCTAAGAACACCGGGGAGCTGTTTTTT.

The chain has TRBV28 and TRBJ1-4, with D hard to call. The germline V gene has CDR1 MDHEN and CDR2 SYDVKM. V lost 6 bases, J lost 5 bases, and 16 bases lay in between. The CDR3 has 15 residues. The CDR3 loop reads CASSRRAGVNEKLFF. DNA for the CDR3: TGTGCCAGCAGCCGAAGGGCAGGTGTCAATGAAAAACTGTTTTTT.

The chain has TRBV7-6 and TRBJ1-1, with TRBD1 matching 7 bases. The germline gives CDR1 SGHVS, CDR2 FNYEAQ. The CDR3 contains 14 residues. V lost 2 bases to trimming and J lost 6 bases; unmatched junction nucleotides: 6. The CDR3 reads CASSLSIGTAEAFF. The CDR3 DNA reads as TGTGCCAGCAGCTTAAGCATTGGGACAGCTGAAGCTTTCTTT.

The chain joins TRBV28 to TRBJ1-6; D is unclear. The length of the CDR3 is 11 residues. Trimming left V 6 bases short and J 16 bases short, with 13 bases between. Germline CDR1 reads MDHEN; CDR2 reads SYDVKM. As DNA, the CDR3 is TGTGCCAGCAGCCACCGACGGGGACTCCACTTT. It translates to CASSHRRGLHF. The variable domain in full, with the rest retrieved from reference TRBV28 and TRBJ1-6, is DVKVTQSSRYLVKRTGEKVFLECVQDMDHENMFWYRQDPGLGLRLIYFSYDVKMKEKGDIPEGYSVSREKKERFSLILESASTNQTSMYLCASSHRRGLHFGNGTRLTVT.

The chain links TRBV10-3 to TRBJ1-2; tentative D call: TRBD1 (6 bases). CDR1 ENHRY and CDR2 SYGVKD come from the germline V gene. Trimming removed 4 bases at V and 4 bases at J, with 10 bases between. The CDR3 length is 13 residues. CDR3 protein: CAISAQDSYGYTF. The CDR3 DNA follows: TGTGCCATCAGTGCCCAGGACAGCTATGGCTACACCTTC.

This sequence joins TRBV6-5 and TRBJ1-1; TRBD1 agrees at 7 bases. The germline gives CDR1 MNHEY, CDR2 SVGAGI. The CDR3 has 14 amino acids. J lost 1 base, V lost 2 bases, and 1 base had no gene match. The CDR3, as DNA: TGTGCCAGCAGTTACCCAGGGGGGAACACTGAAGCTTTCTTT. Amino acid sequence: CASSYPGGNTEAFF.

This clone was recorded only once. The rearrangement links TRBV29-1 to TRBJ2-1; 9 bases are a match to TRBD1. The V and J ends lost 4 bases and 4 bases, in that order; junction bases with no gene match: 5. CDR1 is SQVTM, CDR2 ANQGSEA, per germline. The CDR3 spans 14 residues. The CDR3 region is CSVVGTGLYNEQFF. The CDR3, as DNA: TGCAGCGTTGTCGGGACAGGGCTTTACAATGAGCAGTTCTTC.

The chain has TRBV30 and TRBJ2-1; the D call may be TRBD1 or TRBD2 (5 bases each). V was pared by 1 base and J by 9 bases, with 13 bases between. The germline V gene encodes CDR1 GTSNPN and CDR2 SVGIG (reference sequence). The CDR3 length is 13 residues. In nucleotides, the CDR3 is TGTGCCTGGAGTGGGTCGCCTGGGGGTGAGCAGTTCTTC. Amino acid sequence: CAWSGSPGGEQFF.

The gene calls are TRBV11-2 and TRBJ1-6; D possibly corresponds to TRBD1 (5 bases). Trimming stripped 1 base from V and 7 bases from J, with 8 bases between. The germline V gene has CDR1 SGHAT and CDR2 FQNNGV. This CDR3 has 14 residues. CDR3 in amino acids: CASSLVRENSPLHF. In DNA form, the CDR3 reads TGTGCCAGCAGCTTAGTCAGGGAGAATTCACCCCTCCACTTT.

This clone was counted only a few times. The chain recombines TRBV5-1 with TRBJ1-1, with 7 bases aligning to TRBD1. After removal of 4 bases from V and 4 bases from J, the junction contained 4 bases not matched to a gene. The CDR3 totals 13 residues. Germline assignment: CDR1 SGHRS and CDR2 YFSETQ. The CDR3 is CASSRSGGTEAFF. The DNA of the CDR3 is TGCGCCAGCAGCAGGTCAGGGGGCACTGAAGCTTTCTTT.

CDR3 DNA: TGTGCCAGCAGTTTTGGAGGACAGGGTTGGTCAACTAACTATGGCTACACCTTC. This gives the protein CASSFGGQGWSTNYGYTF. The V gene is TRBV27, the J gene TRBJ1-2; 8 bases fit TRBD1. The CDR3 contains 18 residues. In germline, CDR1 is MNHEY, CDR2 SMNVEV (reference sequence). Trimming at V came to 3 bases and at J to 0 bases, leaving 12 bases not matched to a gene.

This chain uses TRBV7-9 with TRBJ2-7; D possibly uses TRBD1 or TRBD2 (8 bases each). Germline-derived CDR1 and CDR2 are SEHNR and FQNEAQ (reference sequence). The V gene lost 11 bases and the J gene lost 0 bases, with 23 bases spanning the gap. The CDR3 is made up of 16 amino acids. The DNA for the CDR3 is TGTGCCGGCGGGGGGCAGACAGGGGAATACTCCTACGAGCAGTACTTC. Translated: CAGGGQTGEYSYEQYF.

V usage is TRBV6-5 and J usage is TRBJ2-5; D possibly corresponds to TRBD2 (7 bases). In germline, CDR1 is MNHEY, CDR2 SVGAGI. Trimming removed 0 bases from V and 5 bases from J, with 13 bases in between. The CDR3 covers 15 residues. In nucleotides, the CDR3 is TGTGCCAGCAGTTACTCCGGCGGGGGCGGGGAGACCCAGTACTTC. It specifies CASSYSGGGGETQYF.

This chain joins TRBV2 and TRBJ1-4, with D unclear. V was clipped by 6 bases and J by 0 bases, with 8 bases between them. From germline, CDR1 is SNHLY and CDR2 FYNNEI. The CDR3 totals 14 residues. CDR3 in amino acids: CASRRTSTNEKLFF. The DNA of the CDR3 is TGTGCCAGCAGGAGGACGTCAACTAATGAAAAACTGTTTTTT.

This chain links TRBV6-5 with TRBJ1-4; D is ambiguous. CDR3 length equals 14 residues. From germline, CDR1 is MNHEY and CDR2 SVGAGI. The ends were cut back, 4 bases at V and 6 bases at J, with 12 bases in the middle. CDR3 region: CASSLGGSDEKLFF. The CDR3 nucleotides read TGTGCCAGCAGTTTAGGAGGGTCCGATGAAAAACTGTTTTTT.

V is TRBV9 and J is TRBJ1-2, with no clear D. The germline V gene has CDR1 SGDLS and CDR2 YYNGEE. The V and J ends lost 3 bases and 8 bases respectively, with 14 bases between them. The CDR3 covers 13 residues. The CDR3 DNA is TGTGCCAGCAGCGAGAGTGAGGAGTCCGGCTACACCTTC. Protein: CASSESEESGYTF.